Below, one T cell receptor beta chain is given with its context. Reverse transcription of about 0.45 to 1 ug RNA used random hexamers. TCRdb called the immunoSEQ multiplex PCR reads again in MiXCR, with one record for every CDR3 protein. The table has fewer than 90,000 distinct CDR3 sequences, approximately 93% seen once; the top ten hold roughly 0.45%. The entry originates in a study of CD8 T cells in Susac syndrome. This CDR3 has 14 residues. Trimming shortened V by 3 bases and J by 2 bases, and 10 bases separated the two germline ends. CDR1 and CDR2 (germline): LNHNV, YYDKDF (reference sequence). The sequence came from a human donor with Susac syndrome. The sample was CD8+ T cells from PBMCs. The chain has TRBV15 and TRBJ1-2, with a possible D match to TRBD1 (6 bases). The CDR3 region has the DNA TGTGCCACCAGCAGGGGGGGGCAGAACTATGGCTACACCTTC. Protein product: CATSRGGQNYGYTF.